The 12 T cell receptor beta chains presented below share a single source sample, sequenced in a study of Tregs in tolerant kidney transplant recipients. TCRdb's copy holds only in-frame clones and misses some; the assay was immunoSEQ multiplex PCR. The data hold about 69,000 clones, with roughly 89% observed a single time. Sequences were derived from CD4+ T cells from blood, sampled before the transplant. All receptors derive from a human donor who received a combined kidney and bone marrow transplant.

This clone was picked up one time. The rearrangement joins TRBV4-1 to TRBJ2-1; TRBD2 matches at 9 bases. The CDR3 consists of 21 residues. V trimming: 0 bases; J trimming: 0 bases; junction bases outside the gene matches: 15. Germline V CDR1 and CDR2: MGHRA, YSYEKL. CDR3 DNA sequence: TGCGCCAGCAGCCAAGATCCGGGAGGTAGCGGGAGTCCCGGCTCCTACAATGAGCAGTTCTTC. It codes for CASSQDPGGSGSPGSYNEQFF.

This chain links TRBV4-2 with TRBJ2-7, with 7 bases matching TRBD2. V lost 1 base and J lost 3; bases outside the gene matches: 12. In germline, CDR1 is LGHNA, CDR2 YNFKEQ. The CDR3 contains 17 residues. The CDR3 region has the DNA TGTGCCAGCAGCCAAGGACTAGCCGGGGTGGGGAACTACGAGCAGTACTTC. Translated, it gives CASSQGLAGVGNYEQYF.

The chain links TRBV7-2 to TRBJ2-7; 7 bases agree with TRBD1. Germline V gives CDR1 SGHTA, CDR2 FQGNSA. This CDR3 is 13 amino acids long. V shed 1 base, J shed 6 bases, and the junction held 3 bases outside the gene matches. CDR3 residues: CASSLDNRGEQYF. The CDR3 DNA reads TGTGCCAGCAGCTTAGATAACAGGGGCGAGCAGTACTTC.

This chain joins TRBV23-1 and TRBJ1-2; 12 bases match TRBD1. TRBV23-1 is classed as an ORF, of uncertain function. This CDR3 is built from 16 residues. The trim removed 7 bases at V and 4 bases at J, leaving 10 bases unmatched. CDR3 protein: CASTTTGQGASYGYTF. In nucleotides, the CDR3 is TGCGCCAGCACAACAACGGGACAGGGGGCGAGCTATGGCTACACCTTC.

This clone was detected once. The chain uses TRBV4-1 and TRBJ2-1; 11 nucleotides match TRBD2. The V gene's germline CDR1 is MGHRA and CDR2 YSYEKL. The CDR3 extends over 16 amino acids. V trimming: 4 bases; J trimming: 7 bases; junction bases outside the gene matches: 9. CDR3 nucleotides: TGCGCCAGCAGCCCGGGACTAGCGGAGCAAGGGAATGAGCAGTTCTTC. Residues: CASSPGLAEQGNEQFF.

This clone appeared once. The chain has TRBV28 and TRBJ2-1; D ambiguous. Trimming cost V 3 bases and J 4 bases, with 13 bases left between them. The germline CDR1 and CDR2 sequences are MDHEN and SYDVKM. The CDR3 runs to 15 residues. This CDR3 reads CASSLDGPPYNEQFF. In DNA, the CDR3 is TGTGCCAGCAGTTTGGATGGGCCCCCTTACAATGAGCAGTTCTTC. Drawing the rest from reference TRBV28 and TRBJ2-1, the complete variable domain is DVKVTQSSRYLVKRTGEKVFLECVQDMDHENMFWYRQDPGLGLRLIYFSYDVKMKEKGDIPEGYSVSREKKERFSLILESASTNQTSMYLCASSLDGPPYNEQFFGPGTRLTVL.

The chain's CDR3 is CSHLAGGRNEQFF. The CDR3 DNA sequence: TGCAGCCATCTAGCGGGAGGTAGAAATGAGCAGTTCTTC. The rearrangement uses TRBV29-1 and TRBJ2-1; 11 bases map to TRBD2. Trimming removed 8 bases from V and 7 bases from J; junction bases left unmatched: 7. Germline CDR1 SQVTM, CDR2 ANQGSEA. The CDR3 length is 13 residues.

The chain uses TRBV27 and TRBJ1-5; D is ambiguous. The CDR3 is 16 amino acids. In germline, CDR1 is MNHEY, CDR2 SMNVEV (reference sequence). The V and J ends lost 0 bases and 1 base respectively, with 10 bases between them. The chain's CDR3 is CASSLSRVKSNQPQHF. The CDR3 nucleotides are TGTGCCAGCAGTTTATCGAGAGTGAAAAGCAATCAGCCCCAGCATTTT.

The rearrangement joins TRBV27 to TRBJ1-4; a possible D gene is TRBD1 (5 bases). This CDR3 contains 14 residues. The germline gives CDR1 MNHEY, CDR2 SMNVEV (reference sequence). Trimming stripped 6 bases from V and 6 bases from J, with 14 bases between. The CDR3 spells CASRLEGRDEKLFF. CDR3 bases: TGTGCCAGCAGGTTGGAGGGACGGGATGAAAAACTGTTTTTT.

The chain couples TRBV7-7 to TRBJ2-7; TRBD1 aligns across 9 bases. Germline lookup yields CDR1 SSHAT and CDR2 FNYEAQ (reference sequence). J was trimmed by 7 bases and V by 5 bases; bases with no gene match: 6. The CDR3 runs 13 residues. CDR3 sequence (DNA): TGTGCCAGCAGCAGGGACAGGGCAGGGGAGCAGTACTTC. Translation gives CASSRDRAGEQYF.

The rearrangement joins TRBV10-1 to TRBJ2-2; D perhaps matches TRBD1 (6 bases). This CDR3 has 15 residues. The germline V gene has CDR1 WNHNN and CDR2 SYGVQD (reference sequence). Trimming pared 2 bases from V and 2 bases from J, leaving 9 bases between. DNA of the CDR3: TGCGCCAGCAGTGAGAACAGGGCAAACACCGGGGAGCTGTTTTTT. Protein product: CASSENRANTGELFF.

The rearrangement joins TRBV28 to TRBJ2-2, with TRBD1 matching over 8 bases. This CDR3 spans 16 amino acids. Germline V gene lookup returns CDR1 MDHEN and CDR2 SYDVKM. V lost 1 base to trimming and J lost 0 bases; unmatched junction nucleotides: 1. CDR3 amino acids: CASSLSGQANTGELFF. The CDR3 DNA is TGTGCCAGCAGTTTATCGGGACAGGCGAACACCGGGGAGCTGTTTTTT.